The 8 T cell receptor beta chains reported below all come from one sample, sequenced in a study of cytomegalovirus exposure and HLA in healthy donors (dated by TCRdb to 2017 to 2019). Library preparation was by the immunoSEQ multiplex PCR assay. The multiplex PCR relied on a mix of 60 forward primers for TCR Vbeta segments and 13 reverse primers for TCR Jbeta segments. TCRdb holds this immuneACCESS table with in-frame rearrangements only. Some clones are missing; in checked studies, unresolved V genes explain under half, and the rest has no known cause. The sample yields over 150,000 clones; over 60% were counted once. The top ten constitute approximately 3% of the sample. The material sequenced was PBMCs. The source is a woman under 40 in good health and CMV-seronegative.

This clone appeared a few times. The chain is built from TRBV5-1 and TRBJ2-3; D unresolved. The germline V and J ends were trimmed by 4 bases and 1 base, with 16 bases remaining between them. This CDR3 comprises 16 residues. Germline V gene data show CDR1 as SGHRS and CDR2 as YFSETQ. The chain's CDR3 is CASSPAVVGRTDTQYF. For the CDR3, the DNA is TGCGCCAGCAGCCCCGCGGTGGTCGGCCGCACAGATACGCAGTATTTT.

The chain joins TRBV19 to TRBJ1-6; D is perhaps TRBD1 (5 bases). Trimming stripped 4 bases from V and 7 bases from J, with 23 bases between. Germline lookup yields CDR1 LNHDA and CDR2 SQIVND (reference sequence). The CDR3 has 18 residues. The CDR3 loop reads CASSSHPGRGVWNSPLHF. CDR3 nucleotides: TGTGCCAGTAGTAGCCATCCAGGACGGGGGGTTTGGAATTCACCCCTCCACTTT.

Concerning this clone: An end of the junction differs from the germline gene, which may be a read error. Other DNA sequences from this sample encode an identical CDR3 as well. The V call is TRBV29-1, the J call TRBJ2-1; D is ambiguous. The length of the CDR3 is 15 residues. CDR1 and CDR2 (germline): SQVTM, ANQGSEA. This chain's CDR3 is CSVVLAVRSYNEQFF. CDR3 DNA sequence: TGCAGCGTTGTTCTGGCGGTTCGCTCCTACAACGAGCAGTTCTTC.

The genes are TRBV4-3 and TRBJ2-1, with 8 bases that match TRBD2. Unmatched junction bases numbered 7, after V lost 0 bases and J lost 3 bases. CDR1 is LGHNA, CDR2 YSLEER, per germline. The CDR3 has 17 residues. The CDR3 loop is CASSQEGAGGLYNEQFF. Here the CDR3 DNA reads TGCGCCAGCAGCCAAGAGGGCGCGGGGGGCCTCTACAATGAGCAGTTCTTC.

This clone came up once. The V and J genes are TRBV30 and TRBJ2-7; D call uncertain. Germline CDR1 and CDR2: GTSNPN and SVGIG (reference sequence). Trimming removed 3 bases at V and 1 base at J, with 13 bases between. The CDR3 is 14 residues long. The CDR3 DNA sequence: TGTGCCTGGAGAAGCAGGATAAAATCCTACGAGCAGTACTTC. Its protein is CAWRSRIKSYEQYF.

The chain is built from TRBV6-5 and TRBJ1-3; D is uncertain. Germline V lookup: CDR1 MNHEY, CDR2 SVGAGI. The ends were cut back, 0 bases at V and 1 base at J, with 7 bases in the middle. This CDR3 has 15 amino acids. CDR3 loop: CASSYSGRSGNTIYF. CDR3 nucleotides: TGTGCCAGCAGTTACTCGGGCAGGTCTGGAAACACCATATATTTT.

The J gene is TRBJ2-5, the V gene TRBV27; 12 nucleotides line up with TRBD2. This CDR3 contains 14 residues. CDR1 and CDR2 from the germline V gene are MNHEY and SMNVEV (reference sequence). V shed 5 bases, J shed 4 bases, and the junction held 2 bases outside the gene matches. In nucleotides, the CDR3 is TGTGCCAGCAGTCCGGGACTAGCGGGAGAGACCCAGTACTTC. It yields the protein CASSPGLAGETQYF.

The J gene is TRBJ2-1, the V gene TRBV7-3, with 7 bases fitting TRBD2. The CDR3 is 18 residues long. V shed 5 bases, J shed 6 bases, and the junction held 19 bases outside the gene matches. Looked up from germline, CDR1 is SGHTA and CDR2 is FQGTGA. CDR3 in DNA: TGTGCCAGCAGCCCCCAAGGGACTACACAGTGGGGTTTCAATGAGCAGTTCTTC. It specifies CASSPQGTTQWGFNEQFF.